What follows is one T cell receptor beta chain and its context. What antigen it recognizes has not been identified. No quality values exist for individual bases; no much larger clone is one base distant. CDR1 and CDR2 are read off the germline V gene as SNHLY and FYNNEI. The junction shows trimming of 7 bases on V and 4 bases on J, plus 11 bases between the germline ends. The CDR3 contains 13 residues, cysteine and phenylalanine counted. Of all the DNA, just the CDR3 is kept, 39 bases in frame from base 1. This specimen comes from a study of vaccination and CD4 T cells after COVID-19 (dated by TCRdb to the early 2020s). As for the study more broadly: Convalescent patients had a positive SARS-CoV-2 result on nasal swab PCR, and of these patients, nine had mild disease and one had severe disease. The cultures were stimulated with overlapping spike peptide pools from SARS-CoV-2 and from the common cold coronaviruses HCoV-NL63, HCoV-OC43 and HCoV-229E. In control cultures, a CEFX viral epitope pool was used as positive control, an HIV-1 Nef peptide pool was used as negative control, or no peptide was added. Participants got two doses of the Pfizer-BioNTech BNT162b2 vaccine (n=8) or two doses of the Moderna mRNA-1273 vaccine (n=2). Post-vaccine blood samples were taken a median of around 77 days after the second vaccine dose, with a range of 14 to 241 days. In under twelve COVID-19 convalescent patients and a few infection-naive healthy vaccine recipients, researchers compared the spike-specific CD4+ TCR repertoire from before mRNA vaccination with the repertoire from after. A few convalescent patients were sampled both early after vaccination (day 14) and late after vaccination (days 161 to 241). Post-COVID blood samples were collected from convalescent patients a median of about 92 days after diagnosis, with a range of about 30 to 161 days. Six males and four females were included in the convalescent cohort, with two Hispanic individuals, seven Caucasians, two Asians and one multiracial person represented.

The library was obtained by PCR. TCR sequencing of DNA from cultured CD4+ T cells used the Oncomine TCR Beta short-read assay at the Johns Hopkins FTIC core. The QIAamp micro DNA kit was used to extract genomic DNA from the cultured CD4+ T cells. Oncomine TCR Beta libraries made from cultured CD4+ T cells were pooled using unique dual indexes and sequenced on an Illumina iSeq 100. From the authors' description of their analysis: Non-productive sequences were filtered out, and CDR3s that did not start with C, did not end with F or W, or were shorter than 7 amino acids were discarded. Antigen-specific clonotypes were identified with the MANAFEST web application by comparing peptide-stimulated wells with reference and other culture wells. Positive clones required FDR below 0.05, an odds ratio above 5, and productive frequency above 0.1% in at least two of three replicate wells. A clonotype counted as cross-reactive if it showed significant expansion both in the SARS-CoV-2 spike wells and in at least one common cold coronavirus spike condition. Using R version 3.6.1, CDR3 homology was evaluated through Levenshtein distances (stringdist) along with unrooted phylogenetic trees (ape). TCRdb trimmed public reads at Q25 via fastp, called clones via MiXCR and kept in-frame beta chains. Every distinct CDR3 protein forms one entry, paired with its most common genes and DNA. These V and J calls are TCRdb output, not the study's own analysis. The sample includes about 22,000 distinct CDR3 sequences, with more than 45% observed a single time. The ten largest clones capture around an eighth of the sample.

What the authors observed across the whole study: In convalescent patients, a median around 85% of post-vaccine SARS-CoV-2-reactive clones were detected only after vaccination, and vaccine-specific priming was suggested by this finding. In convalescent patients, nearly all vaccine-specific clones (304 of 307) were found to be mono-reactive for SARS-CoV-2 spike rather than cross-reactive with common cold coronaviruses. Relatively few convalescent patients were included in the study, and early timepoints after natural infection were not analyzed. Although the median number of SARS-CoV-2-reactive clonotypes went up from around 19 after infection to 30 to 45 after vaccination, the increase was not significant.

The time point label, as the study defines it: late sampling 161 to 241 days after vaccination in a few convalescent patients. Explained via the paper, the treatment or condition label denotes: roughly ten-day PBMC culture with coronavirus spike peptide pools or control peptides (ViraFEST assay). The ViraFEST assay was used in the study, in which antigen-specific T cells were expanded with peptide pools and expanded clonotypes were subsequently identified by TCR sequencing. Positive SARS-CoV-2 PCR tests in the convalescent patients dated from March to December 2020, before Alpha, Beta and Delta variants emerged in the United States. PBMCs were cultured at roughly 2 million per well in IMDM supplemented with approximately 5% human AB serum and approximately 10 IU/ml IL-2, with approximately 11 ug/ml peptide pools added. On days 3 and 7, half of the culture medium was replaced with fresh IL-2-containing medium. CD4+ T cells were isolated after roughly 10 days of culture through negative selection using the EasySep CD4+ T cell isolation kit. Ficoll-Paque Plus gradient centrifugation was used to isolate PBMCs from whole blood, and the isolated PBMCs were then either used fresh or cryopreserved at -140C. In general, triplicate wells were set up for every culture condition.

Here the sequenced sample was CD4+ T cells from blood, cultured in vitro, taken about 7 months after SARS-CoV-2 vaccination. The TCR comes from a human donor who had recovered from COVID-19. The V gene is TRBV2 and the J gene is TRBJ1-5; no D segment can be confidently identified. The CDR3 region reads CASTIIWNQPQHF. The DNA reads TGTGCCAGCACCATTATATGGAATCAGCCCCAGCATTTT.